The rows below give T cell receptor beta chains drawn from one sample of a study of blood T cell repertoires in COVID-19. Sequencing was performed with immunoSEQ multiplex PCR; in TCRdb, only in-frame clones are kept and a portion is missing. Here the sample spans about 110,000 clones, more than 80% being singletons. Sample: peripheral blood. Receptors originate from a human donor in a cohort sampled during active COVID-19. The conserved cysteine and the conserved F or W are not part of the CDR3 here. Size is omitted from some rows. Given values are once, few, many or a class for expanded clones.

clone_size,v_call,cdr3_aa
-,TRBV5-1,ASSFTSGSSYNEQF
few,TRBV6-5,ASREDYGYT
-,TRBV5-3,ARSPVGSYRGIHEQY
-,TRBV6-5,ASSYNVGDYGYT
-,TRBV4-3,ASSQDQLRAPF
-,TRBV18,ASSPPLQGHGANVLT
-,TRBV9,ASSVALGGGENTIY
-,TRBV7-9,ASSEQSVEKLF
-,TRBV19,ASSIGSANYGYT
-,TRBV9,ASSVGDPSSHQGQETQY
-,TRBV20-1,SIQGNYGYT
-,TRBV27,ASSLSGTSGSRYEQY
-,TRBV7-2,ASSPKTGATYEQY
medium-sized,TRBV27,ASSLQGANYEQY
few,TRBV27,ASSPTMNTEAF
-,TRBV6-5,ASSRRRDINSPLH
-,TRBV27,ASSLSTALKDSDTQY
-,TRBV28,ASSLTVNEQF
-,TRBV6-5,ASSLGGGPYEQY
few,TRBV10-3,AIRGHGLNTEAF
-,TRBV7-8,ASSSEVGRGEKLF
once,TRBV27,ASSLGRDTQY
-,TRBV9,ASSYRTDYGYT
-,TRBV4-2,ASSQDPGSWQPQH
-,TRBV3-1/TRBV3-2,ASSQGSSTYGYT
-,TRBV7-9,ASSTKADSRIILAKNIQY
-,TRBV4-1,ASSSNPRGNEQF
-,TRBV5-4,ASSLVGLAGPETQY
-,TRBV19,ASSIQGVNYGYT
-,TRBV10-3,ATSLAVGELF
-,TRBV19,ASSIDRGREQF
-,TRBV9,ASSVSGGTTEAF
-,TRBV19,ASSIPPGFYNEQF
-,TRBV5-1,ASSPRLAGALSGTQY
once,TRBV7-4,ASSFPAGEETGELF
-,TRBV9,ASSGTGEGYT
-,TRBV29-1,SVSGTVYNEQF